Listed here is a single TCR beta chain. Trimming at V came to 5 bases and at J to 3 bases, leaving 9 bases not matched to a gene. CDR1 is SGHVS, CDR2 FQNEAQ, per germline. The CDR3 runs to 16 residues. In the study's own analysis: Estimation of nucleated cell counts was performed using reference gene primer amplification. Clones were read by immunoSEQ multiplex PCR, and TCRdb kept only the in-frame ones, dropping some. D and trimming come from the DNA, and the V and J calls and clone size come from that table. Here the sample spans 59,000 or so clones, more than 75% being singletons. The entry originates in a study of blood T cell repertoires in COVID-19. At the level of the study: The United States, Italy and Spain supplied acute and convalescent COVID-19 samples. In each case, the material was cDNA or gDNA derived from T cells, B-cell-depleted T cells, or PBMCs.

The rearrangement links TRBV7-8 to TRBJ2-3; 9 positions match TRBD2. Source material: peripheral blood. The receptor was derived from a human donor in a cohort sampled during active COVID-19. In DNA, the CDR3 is TGTGCCAGCAGCCAGAATAGCGGGAGAAGGACAGATACGCAGTATTTT. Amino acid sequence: CASSQNSGRRTDTQYF.